Shown below are 30 T cell receptor beta chains from a single sample sequenced in a study of CD8 T cells in ankylosing spondylitis. Each CDR3 protein gets one entry after TCRdb re-called the 5' RACE reads with MiXCR. The data show about 190,000 distinct CDR3 sequences, over 10% seen once. The sample taken for sequencing was blood, either unsorted or a sorted T cell fraction (not recorded which). All receptors come from a female donor with ankylosing spondylitis or in good health (not recorded which).

This clonotype has ten or more counts. The gene calls are TRBV29-1 and TRBJ2-7; possible D gene TRBD1, 6 bases. The germline V and J ends were trimmed by 5 bases and 12 bases, with 20 bases remaining between them. CDR1 is SQVTM and CDR2 is ANQGSEA in the germline V gene. The CDR3 sequence is 12 residues long. The CDR3: CSVHSGQTQRYF. CDR3 DNA: TGCAGCGTTCACAGCGGACAGACTCAGCGGTACTTC.

This clonotype has more than one count but fewer than ten. The chain combines TRBV19 with TRBJ2-7, with 12 positions matching TRBD2. The V and J ends lost 4 bases and 9 bases, in that order; junction bases with no gene match: 7. There are 14 residues in the CDR3. Germline CDR1 reads LNHDA; CDR2 reads SQIVND (reference sequence). The CDR3 DNA follows: TGTGCCAGTAGTACCCGGACTAGCGGGACAGTGCAGTACTTC. This codes for CASSTRTSGTVQYF.

This clonotype was recorded a few times. The chain has TRBV11-2 and TRBJ2-2; no reliable D call. The V end lost 3 bases, the J end lost 9 bases, and 14 bases lay between the germline ends. CDR1 is SGHAT and CDR2 is FQNNGV in the germline V gene. This CDR3 comprises 14 residues. The DNA of the CDR3 is TGTGCCAGCAGCTTCCCGGACCCACTGCGGGAGCTGTTTTTT. This gives the protein CASSFPDPLRELFF.

The rearrangement joins TRBV5-1 to TRBJ2-1, with D hard to call. The V end lost 0 bases, the J end lost 4 bases, and 14 bases lay between the germline ends. This CDR3 spans 16 amino acids. Germline values: CDR1 SGHRS, CDR2 YFSETQ. CDR3 in amino acids: CASSLGPSLYYNEQFF. The CDR3 DNA reads TGCGCCAGCAGCTTGGGGCCCTCTCTGTATTACAATGAGCAGTTCTTC.

This clonotype has more than one count but fewer than ten. The CDR3 DNA follows: TGTGCCAGCAGCCAAGATACGGACGGACCCTACACCTTC. It encodes CASSQDTDGPYTF. The chain has TRBV4-2 and TRBJ1-2; D not certain. The germline V and J ends were trimmed by 0 bases and 10 bases, with 12 bases remaining between them. This CDR3 is built from 13 residues. Per germline, CDR1 LGHNA and CDR2 YNFKEQ.

Note on this clonotype: A much bigger clone sits one base away, suggesting this may be a read error. V and J are TRBV7-3 and TRBJ2-7; 11 nucleotides agree with TRBD2. This CDR3 has 16 residues. The germline V gene encodes CDR1 SGHTA and CDR2 FQGTGA. The CDR3 nucleotides are TGTACCAGCAGCCTCGGGGGGACTAGCGGATCCTACGAGCAGTACTTC. Protein sequence: CTSSLGGTSGSYEQYF.

This clonotype was detected a few times. The V call is TRBV7-8, the J call TRBJ2-1; TRBD2 matches at 13 bases. V lost 4 bases to trimming and J lost 15 bases; unmatched junction nucleotides: 9. Germline V lookup: CDR1 SGHVS, CDR2 FQNEAQ. The CDR3 sequence is 14 residues long. The CDR3 sequence: CASSSRTSGSLGFF. The CDR3 region has the DNA TGTGCCAGCAGCTCCCGGACTAGCGGGAGTCTGGGGTTCTTC.

This clonotype was seen many times. This rearrangement joins TRBV12-3 or TRBV12-4 to TRBJ2-2, with D hard to call. The CDR3 is 15 amino acids. V was clipped by 3 bases and J by 0 bases, with 8 bases between them. The CDR3 loop reads CASSFRRANTGELFF. As DNA, the CDR3 is TGTGCCAGCAGTTTTCGCAGAGCGAACACCGGGGAGCTGTTTTTT.

This clonotype was seen at least ten times. This chain connects TRBV5-1 to TRBJ2-7; D perhaps matches TRBD2 (6 bases). Germline V gives CDR1 SGHRS, CDR2 YFSETQ. The CDR3 sequence is 14 residues long. The germline V and J ends were trimmed by 0 bases and 2 bases, with 9 bases remaining between them. In DNA, the CDR3 is TGCGCCAGCAGCTTGGGTAGCGGTCCCTACGAGCAGTACTTC. Translating it yields CASSLGSGPYEQYF.

The V call is TRBV5-1, the J call TRBJ2-7, with 7 bases matching TRBD1. Germline CDR1 reads SGHRS; CDR2 reads YFSETQ. V was clipped by 5 bases and J by 6 bases; unmatched bases: 8. The CDR3 runs 13 residues. The CDR3 coding sequence is TGCGCCAGCAGTGAGGGGGCCAGGGGCGAGCAGTACTTC. Translated: CASSEGARGEQYF. The whole variable domain, filled in from reference TRBV5-1 and TRBJ2-7, reads KAGVTQTPRYLIKTRGQQVTLSCSPISGHRSVSWYQQTPGQGLQFLFEYFSETQRNKGNFPGRFSGRQFSNSRSEMNVSTLELGDSALYLCASSEGARGEQYFGPGTRLTVT.

This chain's CDR3 is CASSSLGAGGSYEQYF. DNA of the CDR3: TGTGCCAGCAGTTCCCTTGGTGCGGGAGGCTCCTACGAGCAGTACTTC. This chain connects TRBV12-3 or TRBV12-4 to TRBJ2-7, with 8 bases aligning to TRBD2. The CDR3 totals 16 residues. After removal of 4 bases from V and 0 bases from J, the junction contained 8 bases not matched to a gene.

This clonotype has a count of ten or more. The V and J genes are TRBV5-6 and TRBJ2-5; TRBD2 matches at 9 bases. The CDR3 has 16 residues. In germline, CDR1 is SGHDT, CDR2 YYEEEE. Trimming cost V 0 bases and J 2 bases; bases outside gene matches: 5. For the CDR3, the DNA is TGTGCCAGCAGCTTGGAAGGACTAGCGCATCAAGAGACCCAGTACTTC. It translates to CASSLEGLAHQETQYF.

Ten or more counts support this clonotype. This sequence joins TRBV19 and TRBJ2-1, with D unresolved. The CDR3 has 15 amino acids. Germline-derived CDR1 and CDR2 are LNHDA and SQIVND (reference sequence). The V gene lost 1 base and the J gene lost 1 base, with 8 bases spanning the gap. The CDR3 reads CASSIGTASYNEQFF. CDR3 sequence (DNA): TGTGCCAGTAGTATAGGCACGGCTTCCTACAATGAGCAGTTCTTC.

This clonotype was recorded at least ten times. The genes are TRBV7-2 and TRBJ2-2, with a weak D call TRBD2 (5 bases). From germline, CDR1 is SGHTA and CDR2 FQGNSA. CDR3 length: 16 amino acids. Trimming took 3 bases from V and 5 from J, leaving 16 bases between them. CDR3 in DNA: TGTGCCAGCAGCTTGAGCGGTCCTTTGGTTACCGGGGAGCTGTTTTTT. Translating gives CASSLSGPLVTGELFF.

Ten or more counts support this clonotype. The genes are TRBV27 and TRBJ1-2; D might be TRBD1 (6 bases). Germline loops: CDR1 MNHEY, CDR2 SMNVEV (reference sequence). The ends were cut back, 8 bases at V and 5 bases at J, with 15 bases in the middle. The CDR3 contains 13 residues. The CDR3 DNA follows: TGTGCCAGCTCTTACAAACAGGGTTATGGCTACACCTTC. This gives the protein CASSYKQGYGYTF.

This clonotype was detected ten times or more. The chain joins TRBV12-3 or TRBV12-4 to TRBJ1-5; no clear D gene. V was cut by 5 bases and J by 7 bases, with 15 bases left in between. CDR3 length: 14 amino acids. The CDR3 region has the DNA TGTGCCAGCAGTATAAGGCGCTCAAAACAGCCCCAGCATTTT. Translating it yields CASSIRRSKQPQHF.

This clonotype showed up many times. The chain links TRBV5-1 to TRBJ2-2, with a possible D match to TRBD2 (6 bases). Trimming took 4 bases from V and 4 from J, leaving 14 bases between them. CDR1 is SGHRS, CDR2 YFSETQ, per germline. The CDR3 loop spans 15 amino acids. The CDR3 region has the DNA TGCGCCAGCAGCCCCGGGGGACCCAGCACCGGGGAGCTGTTTTTT. This sequence encodes CASSPGGPSTGELFF.

This clonotype was seen at least ten times. The genes are TRBV3-1 and TRBJ2-3, with a tentative D call TRBD2 (5 bases). Trimming removed 1 base at V and 7 bases at J, with 18 bases between. Germline values: CDR1 LGHDT, CDR2 YNNKEL (reference sequence). The CDR3 consists of 16 residues. The CDR3 region is CASSQAADGRGYTQYF. The CDR3 region has the DNA TGTGCCAGCAGCCAAGCGGCCGACGGACGAGGGTATACGCAGTATTTT.

This clonotype was seen many times. The chain joins TRBV24-1 to TRBJ2-1; TRBD2 agrees at 9 bases. Trimming removed 6 bases from V and 8 bases from J; junction bases left unmatched: 7. Looked up from germline, CDR1 is KGHDR and CDR2 is SFDVKD. CDR3 size: 14 residues. This CDR3 is CATSLAGDLDEQFF. CDR3 nucleotide sequence: TGTGCCACCAGTTTAGCGGGAGATCTGGATGAGCAGTTCTTC.

This clonotype was seen ten or more times. The chain couples TRBV11-2 to TRBJ1-2, with 7 bases that match TRBD1. Losses at the gene ends were 2 bases for V and 4 bases for J; bases not matched to a gene: 1. Per germline, CDR1 SGHAT and CDR2 FQNNGV. The CDR3 totals 13 residues. The CDR3 sequence is CASSLQGGYGYTF. In DNA form, the CDR3 reads TGTGCCAGCAGCTTACAGGGGGGCTATGGCTACACCTTC.

This clonotype was detected many times. The genes are TRBV30 and TRBJ2-3, with 8 nucleotides matching TRBD1. CDR1 GTSNPN and CDR2 SVGIG come from the germline V gene (reference sequence). This CDR3 has 14 residues. The trim removed 0 bases at V and 6 bases at J, leaving 5 bases unmatched. The chain's CDR3 is CAWSVGQGADTQYF. The CDR3 region has the DNA TGTGCCTGGAGTGTAGGACAGGGAGCGGATACGCAGTATTTT.

This clonotype has just a few counts. This chain joins TRBV7-3 and TRBJ1-4, with a tentative D call TRBD1 (5 bases). The germline V and J ends were trimmed by 4 bases and 5 bases, with 8 bases remaining between them. CDR3 length equals 13 residues. Germline values: CDR1 SGHTA, CDR2 FQGTGA. CDR3 region: CASSSGPNEKLFF. The CDR3 coding sequence is TGTGCCAGCAGCTCGGGACCGAATGAAAAACTGTTTTTT.

This chain connects TRBV27 to TRBJ2-7; D is possibly TRBD2 (5 bases). The CDR3 spans 15 residues. CDR1 is MNHEY, CDR2 SMNVEV, per germline (reference sequence). The germline V and J ends were trimmed by 4 bases and 2 bases, with 15 bases remaining between them. The DNA of the CDR3 is TGTGCCAGCAGTTCGGCGTTAATCGGGACCTACGAGCAGTACTTC. Its protein product is CASSSALIGTYEQYF.

Turning to this clonotype: An end of the junction does not agree with germline; a read error may underlie this. The chain joins TRBV6-2 or TRBV6-3 to TRBJ2-3; D unresolved. CDR1 and CDR2 from the germline V gene are MNHEY and SVGEGT. This CDR3 region has 12 residues. Here the CDR3 reads CASSYVTDAQYF. The CDR3 coding sequence is TGTGCCAGCAGTTACGTTACAGATGCGCAGTATTTT.

This clonotype was observed many times. V is TRBV9 and J is TRBJ2-1; 7 bases map to TRBD2. This CDR3 is 15 amino acids long. The V and J ends lost 4 bases and 9 bases, in that order; junction bases with no gene match: 13. Germline-derived CDR1 and CDR2 are SGDLS and YYNGEE. CDR3 sequence: CASSPREREISEQFF. Written as DNA, the CDR3 is TGTGCCAGCAGCCCCCGAGAGCGGGAAATAAGTGAGCAGTTCTTC.

For this clonotype: Since a much larger clone is just one base distant, this may be a read error. The chain has TRBV20-1 and TRBJ2-7; D is possibly TRBD1 or TRBD2 (6 bases each). The CDR3 is 11 amino acids. Germline loops: CDR1 DFQATT, CDR2 SNEGSKA (reference sequence). The CDR3 sequence: CSVGGSFEQYF. CDR3 coding DNA: TGCAGTGTCGGGGGCTCCTTCGAGCAGTACTTC.

This clonotype was seen a handful of times. As DNA, the CDR3 is TGTGCCACCAGCAGAGGGGGAAACAATGAGCAGTTCTTC. This gives the protein CATSRGGNNEQFF. The V gene is TRBV15, the J gene TRBJ2-1; D is ambiguous. V was trimmed by 1 base and J by 5 bases, leaving 6 bases between them. The germline V gene encodes CDR1 LNHNV and CDR2 YYDKDF (reference sequence). The CDR3 runs to 13 residues.

This clonotype was seen many times. The chain joins TRBV29-1 to TRBJ2-2, with D perhaps matching TRBD2 (5 bases). From germline, CDR1 is SQVTM and CDR2 ANQGSEA. The CDR3 is 13 amino acids. V lost 7 bases and J lost 2, with 11 bases in between. The CDR3 coding sequence is TGCAGCGCCGGGGAGATTAACACCGGGGAGCTGTTTTTT. Encoded protein: CSAGEINTGELFF.

Concerning this clonotype: Just one base apart from a much larger clone, this may be a read error. V and J are TRBV20-1 and TRBJ1-2, with 7 bases matching TRBD1. Germline CDR1 reads DFQATT; CDR2 reads SNEGSKA (reference sequence). This CDR3 is built from 15 residues. The CDR3 spells CSASLLGTPGGGSTF. Here the CDR3 DNA reads TGCAGTGCTAGTCTTCTAGGGACACCCGGAGGGGGCTCCACCTTC.

This clonotype was seen at least ten times. CDR3 DNA: TGCGCCAGCAGCTTATCTACCGGGCAAAACCAAGAGACCCAGTACTTC. Its translation is CASSLSTGQNQETQYF. The chain couples TRBV5-1 to TRBJ2-5, with no clear D. Germline CDR1 and CDR2: SGHRS and YFSETQ. The CDR3 loop spans 16 amino acids. V was shortened by 2 bases and J by 0 bases, with 14 bases between the two germline ends.